Following are 28 T cell receptor beta chains from one sample sequenced in a study of blood T cell repertoires in COVID-19. Sequencing used immunoSEQ multiplex PCR; TCRdb keeps in-frame clones, though not all of them. This table has around 400,000 clones, under 85% appearing once. The material sequenced was PBMCs or T cells enriched from blood (not recorded which). The receptors were gathered from a woman aged 50 to 60 who had recovered from COVID-19.

The chain recombines TRBV30 with TRBJ1-5; TRBD1 is a possible D gene (5 bases). The CDR3 loop spans 13 amino acids. Trimming stripped 1 base from V and 6 bases from J, with 10 bases between. The V gene's germline CDR1 is GTSNPN and CDR2 SVGIG (reference sequence). The CDR3 region has the DNA TGTGCCTGGAGTGAAGGGGAGGCTCAGCCCCAGCATTTT. Protein: CAWSEGEAQPQHF.

The J gene is TRBJ2-7, the V gene TRBV4-1, with 9 nucleotides matching TRBD2. The V gene's germline CDR1 is MGHRA and CDR2 YSYEKL. The CDR3 has 18 amino acids. V shed 0 bases and J 2 bases; nucleotides not matched to a gene: 11. Written as DNA, the CDR3 is TGCGCCAGCAGCCAAGATAGGTCCGCGGCGGGAGGGGCCTACGAGCAGTACTTC. It specifies CASSQDRSAAGGAYEQYF.

This rearrangement joins TRBV18 to TRBJ1-5, with 8 bases identical to TRBD1. V was pared by 6 bases and J by 3 bases, with 7 bases of the junction left unmatched. The CDR3 is made up of 15 amino acids. Germline V CDR1 and CDR2: KGHSH, LQKENI. In DNA, the CDR3 is TGTGCCAGCTCCCCCGGGACAGGCCTCAATCAGCCCCAGCATTTT. Translation: CASSPGTGLNQPQHF.

This rearrangement joins TRBV30 to TRBJ1-1; 8 nucleotides line up with TRBD1. Germline trimming cut 0 bases from V and 4 bases from J; bases unmatched to any gene: 4. Germline lookup yields CDR1 GTSNPN and CDR2 SVGIG (reference sequence). The CDR3 loop spans 14 amino acids. CDR3 bases: TGTGCCTGGAGTGTAATGACAGGGGCCACTGAAGCTTTCTTT. It encodes CAWSVMTGATEAFF.

This chain joins TRBV15 and TRBJ1-1, with 7 positions matching TRBD1. The V gene's germline CDR1 is LNHNV and CDR2 YYDKDF (reference sequence). V trimming: 3 bases; J trimming: 6 bases; junction bases outside the gene matches: 13. The CDR3 is 16 residues long. CDR3 region: CATSSHIGQATPEAFF. CDR3 coding DNA: TGTGCCACCAGCAGTCATATTGGACAGGCGACTCCTGAAGCTTTCTTT.

V and J are TRBV20-1 and TRBJ2-5; maybe TRBD1 (6 bases). Trimming took off 3 bases at V and 2 bases at J, with 10 bases between the two ends. This CDR3 comprises 13 residues. Per germline, CDR1 DFQATT and CDR2 SNEGSKA (reference sequence). CDR3 nucleotide sequence: TGCAGTGCTAGTCGGACAGCTCAAGAGACCCAGTACTTC. It is translated as CSASRTAQETQYF.

This clone was seen once. The V and J genes are TRBV6-5 and TRBJ1-4, with D possibly TRBD1 on 6 matching bases. This CDR3 region has 15 residues. CDR1 and CDR2 from the germline V gene are MNHEY and SVGAGI. Trimming shortened V by 5 bases and J by 12 bases, and 22 bases separated the two germline ends. In DNA, the CDR3 is TGTGCCAGCAGTCCTTCGACAGGAGGTGTTGGGGAACTGTTTTTT. As protein: CASSPSTGGVGELFF.

The chain joins TRBV5-5 to TRBJ2-2; TRBD1 might be the D (6 bases). Trimming left V 3 bases short and J 1 base short, with 13 bases between. The CDR3 runs 16 residues. Germline V gives CDR1 SGHKS, CDR2 YYEKEE (reference sequence). CDR3: CASSSKGDVNTGELFF. CDR3 nucleotides: TGTGCCAGCAGCTCGAAGGGGGACGTGAACACCGGGGAGCTGTTTTTT.

The rearrangement uses TRBV6-5 and TRBJ1-1; D unclear. There are 14 residues in the CDR3. Germline values: CDR1 MNHEY, CDR2 SVGAGI. V shed 6 bases and J shed 1 base, with 12 bases lying between them. The CDR3 DNA follows: TGTGCCAGCAGGGTCAGGATGAAGAACACTGAAGCTTTCTTT. This gives the protein CASRVRMKNTEAFF.

This rearrangement joins TRBV24-1 to TRBJ2-5; 9 bases fit TRBD1. V lost 4 bases, J lost 7 bases, and 6 bases stayed unmatched. CDR3 length: 14 amino acids. Germline V gene lookup returns CDR1 KGHDR and CDR2 SFDVKD. CDR3 in amino acids: CATSDPGTGRTQYF. DNA of the CDR3: TGTGCCACCAGTGACCCCGGGACAGGGAGGACCCAGTACTTC.

The rearrangement joins TRBV2 to TRBJ1-2; D is undetermined. In germline, CDR1 is SNHLY, CDR2 FYNNEI. The CDR3 loop spans 13 amino acids. V was trimmed by 6 bases and J by 2 bases, leaving 10 bases between them. This CDR3 reads CASRERENYGYTF. The CDR3 bases are TGTGCCAGCAGAGAACGGGAGAACTATGGCTACACCTTC.

The V gene is TRBV7-2, the J gene TRBJ1-4; D ambiguous. Trimming took 5 bases from V and 5 from J, leaving 6 bases between them. The CDR3 contains 12 residues. The germline V gene encodes CDR1 SGHTA and CDR2 FQGNSA. The CDR3, as DNA: TGTGCCAGCAGCAGCTGGAATGAAAAACTGTTTTTT. This codes for CASSSWNEKLFF.

The J gene is TRBJ1-2, the V gene TRBV2; D perhaps matches TRBD1 (6 bases). V was pared by 0 bases and J by 4 bases, with 15 bases between. This CDR3 comprises 16 residues. Germline CDR1 and CDR2: SNHLY and FYNNEI. CDR3 nucleotides: TGTGCCAGCAGTGAAGCGCCGGGAGGGGGAACCTATGGCTACACCTTC. Translated, it gives CASSEAPGGGTYGYTF.

The V call is TRBV7-6, the J call TRBJ1-1; no clear D. The CDR3 has 13 amino acids. Germline V lookup: CDR1 SGHVS, CDR2 FNYEAQ. Trimming shortened V by 1 base and J by 7 bases, and 10 bases separated the two germline ends. The CDR3 DNA sequence: TGTGCCAGCAGCTTAGAGGCAGGCCGTGAAGCTTTCTTT. This codes for CASSLEAGREAFF.

The chain employs TRBV4-1 and TRBJ1-1; TRBD1 matches 10 bases. Unmatched junction bases numbered 5, after V lost 1 base and J lost 9 bases. This CDR3 region has 14 residues. Per the germline V gene, CDR1 is MGHRA and CDR2 is YSYEKL. The CDR3 loop reads CASSQGQGAVKAFF. CDR3 sequence (DNA): TGCGCCAGCAGCCAAGGACAGGGGGCGGTCAAAGCTTTCTTT.

This clone showed up just a few times. This chain joins TRBV18 and TRBJ2-6; no clear D gene. With 0 bases removed from V and 2 bases from J, the gap between germline ends came to 5 bases. Germline lookup yields CDR1 KGHSH and CDR2 LQKENI. CDR3 size: 15 residues. CDR3 nucleotides: TGTGCCAGCTCACCACCTCCAGCTGGGGCCAACGTCCTGACTTTC. The encoded protein is CASSPPPAGANVLTF.

The chain combines TRBV3-1 (or the pseudogene TRBV3-2) with TRBJ2-1; D is possibly TRBD2 (5 bases). The CDR3 spans 16 residues. V lost 1 base and J lost 4, with 14 bases in between. CDR1 and CDR2 (germline): LGHDT, YNNKEL (reference sequence). The CDR3 is CASSQAARADYNEQFF. In DNA form, the CDR3 reads TGTGCCAGCAGCCAAGCAGCGCGGGCGGATTACAATGAGCAGTTCTTC.

V and J are TRBV3-1 (or the pseudogene TRBV3-2) and TRBJ2-7, with 13 bases matching TRBD2. Trimming cost V 0 bases and J 10 bases; bases outside gene matches: 6. CDR3 size: 15 residues. Germline V gives CDR1 LGHDT, CDR2 YNNKEL (reference sequence). The DNA of the CDR3 is TGTGCCAGCAGCCAAGATGGGACTAGCGGGACCCCACAGTACTTC. It yields the protein CASSQDGTSGTPQYF.

The V gene is TRBV7-9, the J gene TRBJ1-4; TRBD1 agrees at 7 bases. The CDR3 sequence is 16 residues long. Trimming at V came to 0 bases and at J to 7 bases, leaving 8 bases not matched to a gene. CDR1 and CDR2 from the germline V gene are SEHNR and FQNEAQ (reference sequence). CDR3 region: CASSLAQTGLAEKLFF. DNA for the CDR3: TGTGCCAGCAGCTTAGCGCAGACAGGGCTTGCTGAAAAACTGTTTTTT.

The genes are TRBV9 and TRBJ2-1; D remains unclear. V dropped 6 bases and J dropped 5 bases, with 9 bases sitting between them. Germline V gene lookup returns CDR1 SGDLS and CDR2 YYNGEE. This CDR3 is built from 12 residues. The chain's CDR3 is CASIILDNEQFF. Here the CDR3 DNA reads TGTGCCAGCATTATACTCGACAATGAGCAGTTCTTC. The full variable domain, with the rest looked up from reference TRBV9 and TRBJ2-1, is DSGVTQTPKHLITATGQRVTLRCSPRSGDLSVYWYQQSLDQGLQFLIQYYNGEERAKGNILERFSAQQFPDLHSELNLSSLELGDSALYFCASIILDNEQFFGPGTRLTVL.

This rearrangement joins TRBV7-9 to TRBJ1-2; TRBD1 might be the D (5 bases). Germline V gene lookup returns CDR1 SEHNR and CDR2 FQNEAQ (reference sequence). The CDR3 is made up of 14 amino acids. V gave up 4 bases and J gave up 7 bases, with 16 bases separating them. CDR3 loop: CASSSPGEGRGYTF. In DNA, the CDR3 is TGTGCCAGCAGCTCTCCCGGGGAGGGGCGTGGCTACACCTTC.

This chain connects TRBV25-1 to TRBJ2-1; TRBD2 matches at 10 bases. This CDR3 contains 15 residues. The V gene end was trimmed by 4 bases and the J gene end by 4 bases; junction bases not matched to a gene: 4. Germline CDR1 and CDR2: MGHDK and SYGVNS. This CDR3 is CASSALAGTYNEQFF. CDR3 in DNA: TGTGCCAGCAGTGCACTAGCGGGAACTTACAATGAGCAGTTCTTC.

The count of this clone is one. The gene calls are TRBV28 and TRBJ1-2, with D perhaps matching TRBD1 (5 bases). V lost 7 bases to trimming and J lost 2 bases, with 23 bases between them. The germline V gene has CDR1 MDHEN and CDR2 SYDVKM. The CDR3 loop spans 17 amino acids. The CDR3 protein is CASNSLYAGGINYGYTF. CDR3 nucleotide sequence: TGTGCCAGCAATTCACTATATGCGGGGGGGATCAACTATGGCTACACCTTC.

This clone was recorded a few times. This sequence joins TRBV30 and TRBJ1-5; D possibly corresponds to TRBD1 (6 bases). The CDR3 is 14 amino acids. Trimming cost V 1 base and J 16 bases, with 23 bases left between them. The germline gives CDR1 GTSNPN, CDR2 SVGIG (reference sequence). The CDR3 nucleotides are TGTGCCTGGAGTGGGGGCGTACAGGGTGCCTTCTTACATTTT. As protein: CAWSGGVQGAFLHF.

The V gene is TRBV19, the J gene TRBJ2-7; 9 bases match TRBD2. This CDR3 is built from 14 residues. CDR1 is LNHDA, CDR2 SQIVND, per germline (reference sequence). With 3 bases clipped from V and 4 bases from J, the junction kept 4 bases outside the gene matches. The CDR3 protein is CASSILGLAYEQYF. Written as DNA, the CDR3 is TGTGCCAGTAGTATCCTCGGACTAGCGTACGAGCAGTACTTC.

This chain joins TRBV19 and TRBJ1-3; unclear D gene. The ends were cut back, 5 bases at V and 0 bases at J, with 14 bases in the middle. Germline V lookup: CDR1 LNHDA, CDR2 SQIVND (reference sequence). CDR3 length: 16 residues. The CDR3 DNA reads as TGTGCCAGTAGTCCCGCTTGGGCCTCCTCTGGAAACACCATATATTTT. This translates into CASSPAWASSGNTIYF.

The gene calls are TRBV6-6 and TRBJ2-5; D is possibly TRBD1 (6 bases). Between the trimmed V and J ends, which lost 6 bases and 5 bases, there was a span of 16 bases. This CDR3 contains 14 residues. Germline V gene lookup returns CDR1 MNHNY and CDR2 SVGAGI (reference sequence). The CDR3 DNA reads as TGTGCCAGCAGCCCCCCCAGGGGCCGGGAGACCCAGTACTTC. It specifies CASSPPRGRETQYF.

V usage is TRBV14 and J usage is TRBJ1-2; TRBD1 might be the D (5 bases). This CDR3 spans 15 amino acids. V lost 1 base and J lost 5, with 14 bases in between. Germline loops: CDR1 SGHDN, CDR2 FVKESK. This CDR3 is CASSQGKTASYGYTF. For the CDR3, the DNA is TGTGCCAGCAGCCAAGGGAAGACAGCCTCATATGGCTACACCTTC.